This T cell receptor beta chain was documented in a study of immune cell composition in non-small cell lung cancer. The method was immunoSEQ multiplex PCR; TCRdb's version includes in-frame clones alone and lacks a portion of them. The sample has about 4,300 clones, roughly three quarters seen once. This clone was seen a single time. Germline CDR1 reads MNHEY; CDR2 reads SVGAGI. CDR3 size: 13 residues. Trimming removed 0 bases at V and 11 bases at J, with 10 bases between. The clonotype comes from a human donor with non-small cell lung cancer. The sample consisted of lung tumor tissue. J is TRBJ2-2 and V is TRBV6-5, with a weak D call TRBD2 (5 bases). The CDR3 DNA sequence: TGTGCCAGCAGTTACTCGAGTGCTAGCGAGCTGTTTTTT. Amino acids: CASSYSSASELFF.